Listed here is a single TCR beta chain. Germline CDR1 reads MNHEY; CDR2 reads SVGAGI. The length of the CDR3 is 14 residues. V shed 5 bases and J shed 8 bases, with 17 bases lying between them. This sample stems from a study of control samples from healthy donors and cancer patients. TCRdb's table, derived via immunoSEQ multiplex PCR, lists solely in-frame clones and lacks some. The sample lists roughly 73,000 clones; 85% to 95% were seen once. This sequence originates from an older woman in good health. This chain joins TRBV6-5 and TRBJ2-3; TRBD1 or TRBD2 may be the D gene (5 bases each). The sample taken for sequencing was blood. CDR3 amino acids: CASSPEGSSTTQYF. The CDR3 nucleotides read TGTGCCAGCAGTCCAGAGGGGAGCTCAACTACGCAGTATTTT.